These 10 T cell receptor beta chains share one sample of origin, sequenced in a study of prognosis after radiotherapy for stage I lung cancer. Genomic DNA provided the template from which TCR beta CDR3 was amplified by two-round multiplex PCR. For every TRBV and TRBJ gene, a specific primer was used in first-round PCR. In TCRdb, the multiplex PCR reads were re-called with MiXCR into one record per CDR3 protein. The sample carries over 10,000 distinct CDR3 sequences, around 50% recorded once. Sequencing was performed on PBMCs, taken before or after stereotactic body radiation therapy (not recorded which). The receptors stem from a donor aged 50 or older with non-small cell lung cancer.

On this clonotype: A much larger clonotype is one base distant, so this may be a read error. This chain joins TRBV28 and TRBJ1-4; D not certain. This CDR3 is 15 amino acids long. Deletions cut 3 bases from V and 3 bases from J, with 11 bases between. In germline, CDR1 is MDHEN, CDR2 SYDVKM. The DNA for the CDR3 is TGTGCCAGCAGTTTGAAGTGGCCGGCTAATGAAAAACTGTTTTTT. Protein product: CASSLKWPANEKLFF.

This clonotype was detected once. This may stem from a read error, because a much larger clone lies one nucleotide away. The V and J genes are TRBV15 and TRBJ2-3; D is possibly TRBD1 (6 bases). The CDR3 is 16 residues long. The V gene's germline CDR1 is LNHNV and CDR2 YYDKDF (reference sequence). CDR3 amino acids: CAASRPYRVSGDTQYF. CDR3 nucleotides: TGTGCCGCCAGCAGGCCATACAGGGTCTCAGGAGATACGCAGTATTTT.

This clonotype was detected once. The germline gene is not matched at one end of the junction; a read error may be the cause. The V and J genes are TRBV11-1 and TRBJ2-5; TRBD2 agrees at 7 bases. The DNA end favors TRBJ2-1, so the J call may be wrong. CDR1 and CDR2 from the germline V gene are SGHAT and FQDESV (reference sequence). The CDR3 is made up of 16 amino acids. The chain's CDR3 is CAGSLGASGRFNEQFF. The CDR3 nucleotides are TGTGCCGGCAGCTTAGGTGCTAGCGGTAGGTTCAATGAGCAGTTCTTC.

This sequence joins TRBV24-1 and TRBJ1-5; a possible D gene is TRBD1 (6 bases). Germline-derived CDR1 and CDR2 are KGHDR and SFDVKD. Trimming took 9 bases from V and 9 from J, leaving 14 bases between them. The CDR3 totals 12 residues. DNA of the CDR3: TGTGCCACCGGGGGGCCATCTAGGCCCCAGCATTTT. It encodes CATGGPSRPQHF.

Worth noting for this clonotype: One base away lies a much larger clone, so this may be a sequencing read error. The chain combines TRBV10-3 with TRBJ2-7, with 11 bases lining up with TRBD2. There are 15 residues in the CDR3. Germline CDR1 is ENHRY and CDR2 is SYGVKD. The CDR3 DNA sequence: TGTGCCACTCGCTCCGGGACTAGCGGTTTTTACGAGAAGTACTTC. Translated, it gives CATRSGTSGFYEKYF.

This clonotype was found many times. A much larger clone differs from this one at a single base, so this may be a read error. The rearrangement links TRBV28 to TRBJ1-1; D is possibly TRBD1 (5 bases). The V and J ends lost 4 bases and 4 bases respectively, with 16 bases between them. CDR3 length: 15 residues. Looked up from germline, CDR1 is MDHEN and CDR2 is SYDVKM. The CDR3 DNA reads TGTGCCAGCAGTTCGGGACGGGGGGGGTTCACTGAAGCTTTCTTT. This codes for CASSSGRGGFTEAFF.

There are many counts of this clonotype. The chain couples TRBV5-6 to TRBJ2-5; 9 nucleotides agree with TRBD2. Germline V gene sequence: CDR1 SGHDT, CDR2 YYEEEE. CDR3 size: 15 residues. V shed 3 bases, J shed 5 bases, and the junction held 8 bases outside the gene matches. CDR3 residues: CASSSGLAMIETQYF. The CDR3 coding sequence is TGTGCCAGCAGCTCGGGACTAGCTATGATCGAGACCCAGTACTTC.

This clonotype is labeled medium-sized. V and J are TRBV12-3 or TRBV12-4 and TRBJ2-7, with D perhaps matching TRBD1 (6 bases). CDR3 length equals 14 residues. Between the trimmed V and J ends, which lost 4 bases and 0 bases, there was a span of 10 bases. The CDR3 protein is CASSSGTYSYEQYF. Written as DNA, the CDR3 is TGTGCCAGCAGTTCGGGGACATACTCCTACGAGCAGTACTTC.

This chain uses TRBV11-2 with TRBJ2-1; D may be TRBD1 (7 bases). Germline loops: CDR1 SGHAT, CDR2 FQNNGV. V lost 1 base, J lost 6 bases, and 13 bases lay in between. This CDR3 spans 15 amino acids. The DNA for the CDR3 is TGTGCCAGCAGCTTAGGTCAGGGGGAGGTCAATGAGCAGTTCTTC. Residues: CASSLGQGEVNEQFF. Full variable domain (outside the CDR3, taken from reference TRBV11-2 and TRBJ2-1): EAGVAQSPRYKIIEKRQSVAFWCNPISGHATLYWYQQILGQGPKLLIQFQNNGVVDDSQLPKDRFSAERLKGVDSTLKIQPAKLEDSAVYLCASSLGQGEVNEQFFGPGTRLTVL.

Notes on this clonotype: A far more abundant clone sits one base away, making this likely a read error. This chain joins TRBV7-2 and TRBJ2-5; possible D gene TRBD2, 5 bases. Germline V lookup: CDR1 SGHTA, CDR2 FQGNSA. This CDR3 spans 15 amino acids. CDR3 protein: CASSQSVASKETHYF. CDR3 DNA: TGTGCCAGCAGCCAGTCCGTGGCTAGCAAAGAGACCCATTACTTC.